These 28 T cell receptor beta chains were all obtained from the same sample, sequenced in a study of blood T cell repertoires in COVID-19. The table came from immunoSEQ multiplex PCR; TCRdb's copy has only in-frame clones and leaves some out. The sample lists approximately 65,000 clones, approximately 92% occurring once. The source material was peripheral blood. Receptors were obtained from a woman between 50 and 59 years old with active COVID-19.

The J gene is TRBJ1-1, the V gene TRBV28, with D uncertain. CDR1 and CDR2 from the germline V gene are MDHEN and SYDVKM. There are 13 residues in the CDR3. Deletions cut 6 bases from V and 1 base from J, with 9 bases between. CDR3 nucleotide sequence: TGTGCCAGCAGAGAGGGATGGAACACTGAAGCTTTCTTT. Its protein product is CASREGWNTEAFF.

This sequence joins TRBV7-6 and TRBJ2-7, with 11 nucleotides matching TRBD2. The CDR3 consists of 14 residues. V dropped 7 bases and J dropped 3; count of bases not matched to a gene: 5. CDR1 is SGHVS and CDR2 is FNYEAQ in the germline V gene. CDR3 in amino acids: CASKPGTSGYEQYF. The CDR3 DNA sequence: TGTGCCAGCAAACCCGGGACTAGCGGCTACGAGCAGTACTTC.

This rearrangement joins TRBV28 to TRBJ1-3; D is unresolved. Germline values: CDR1 MDHEN, CDR2 SYDVKM. Trimming removed 6 bases at V and 3 bases at J, with 18 bases between. The CDR3 loop spans 16 amino acids. In nucleotides, the CDR3 is TGTGCCAGCAGCCAACGTCAAGCCCTCCATGGAAACACCATATATTTT. Its protein product is CASSQRQALHGNTIYF.

This chain links TRBV6-6 with TRBJ2-1; 7 positions agree with TRBD1. Germline V CDR1 and CDR2: MNHNY, SVGAGI (reference sequence). The length of the CDR3 is 12 residues. The junction had 1 base not matched to a gene; V was cut back by 5 bases and J by 6 bases. For the CDR3, the DNA is TGTGCCAGCAGTACAGGGGCCAATGAGCAGTTCTTC. Translated: CASSTGANEQFF.

This sequence joins TRBV11-2 and TRBJ2-2; D ambiguous. Germline V gene sequence: CDR1 SGHAT, CDR2 FQNNGV. The CDR3 has 13 residues. The ends were cut back, 5 bases at V and 5 bases at J, with 9 bases in the middle. CDR3 residues: CASSLLYTGELFF. Written as DNA, the CDR3 is TGTGCCAGCAGCCTACTATATACCGGGGAGCTGTTTTTT.

This clone was seen a handful of times. The J gene is TRBJ1-1, the V gene TRBV23-1; the D is unclear. TRBV23-1 is designated an ORF whose function remains uncertain. This CDR3 has 16 residues. The germline V and J ends were trimmed by 0 bases and 1 base, with 12 bases remaining between them. The CDR3 DNA follows: TGCGCCAGCAGTCAATCCACAGTTACATGGAACACTGAAGCTTTCTTT. This gives the protein CASSQSTVTWNTEAFF.

This chain joins TRBV5-1 and TRBJ2-3; perhaps TRBD2 as D (6 bases). In germline, CDR1 is SGHRS, CDR2 YFSETQ. V dropped 1 base and J dropped 3 bases, with 12 bases sitting between them. This CDR3 contains 15 residues. The CDR3 here is CASSLMGGNTDTQYF. CDR3 nucleotides: TGCGCCAGCAGCTTGATGGGAGGCAATACAGATACGCAGTATTTT.

The chain is built from TRBV13 and TRBJ2-5; D perhaps matches TRBD2 (6 bases). Germline lookup yields CDR1 PRHDT and CDR2 FYEKMQ (reference sequence). The CDR3 loop spans 13 amino acids. V lost 6 bases and J lost 4, with 12 bases in between. The CDR3, as DNA: TGTGCCAGCAGTCTTCCGGGAGTAGAGACCCAGTACTTC. It specifies CASSLPGVETQYF.

V is TRBV3-1 (or the pseudogene TRBV3-2) and J is TRBJ2-3, with TRBD2 matching over 12 bases. Germline V gene sequence: CDR1 LGHDT, CDR2 YNNKEL (reference sequence). This CDR3 spans 18 amino acids. J was trimmed by 1 base and V by 1 base; bases with no gene match: 6. The DNA for the CDR3 is TGTGCCAGCAGCCAAGGGTTACTAGCGGGAGGAGGCACAGATACGCAGTATTTT. The encoded protein is CASSQGLLAGGGTDTQYF.

CDR3 nucleotides: TGTGCCATCAGTGCTTCAGGGGAAGAGACCCAGTACTTC. It yields the protein CAISASGEETQYF. The V call is TRBV10-3, the J call TRBJ2-5; D is possibly TRBD1 (6 bases). The CDR3 extends over 13 amino acids. V was clipped by 4 bases and J by 3 bases, with 9 bases between them. The germline CDR1 and CDR2 sequences are ENHRY and SYGVKD.

The chain joins TRBV24-1 to TRBJ2-3; possible D gene TRBD2, 5 bases. Germline CDR1 is KGHDR and CDR2 is SFDVKD. Trimming pared 7 bases from V and 6 bases from J, leaving 13 bases between. CDR3 size: 13 residues. CDR3 nucleotide sequence: TGTGCCACCAGACGGGGTGGAGGCGATACGCAGTATTTT. Encoded protein: CATRRGGGDTQYF.

The CDR3 protein is CASSFGTGGPGELFF. The DNA of the CDR3 is TGTGCCAGCAGCTTCGGGACAGGGGGCCCCGGGGAGCTGTTTTTT. The gene calls are TRBV13 and TRBJ2-2, with 12 bases identical to TRBD1. The CDR3 sequence is 15 residues long. Germline lookup yields CDR1 PRHDT and CDR2 FYEKMQ (reference sequence). Trimming cost V 3 bases and J 6 bases; bases outside gene matches: 2.

The chain recombines TRBV2 with TRBJ1-1; a possible D gene is TRBD1 (6 bases). CDR3 length: 14 amino acids. V shed 8 bases and J shed 4 bases, with 17 bases lying between them. Germline-derived CDR1 and CDR2 are SNHLY and FYNNEI. CDR3 protein: CASANRAGSTEAFF. Written as DNA, the CDR3 is TGTGCCAGCGCAAACAGGGCTGGGAGCACTGAAGCTTTCTTT. Based on the CDR3 plus reference TRBV2 and TRBJ1-1, the full variable domain is EPEVTQTPSHQVTQMGQEVILRCVPISNHLYFYWYRQILGQKVEFLVSFYNNEISEKSEIFDDQFSVERPDGSNFTLKIRSTKLEDSAMYFCASANRAGSTEAFFGQGTRLTVV.

The J gene is TRBJ2-3, the V gene TRBV11-1; TRBD2 agrees at 10 bases. Germline values: CDR1 SGHAT, CDR2 FQDESV (reference sequence). Germline trimming cut 4 bases from V and 4 bases from J; bases unmatched to any gene: 2. The CDR3 sequence is 14 residues long. The CDR3 reads CASSSGLAADTQYF. The DNA for the CDR3 is TGTGCCAGCAGCTCCGGACTAGCGGCAGATACGCAGTATTTT.

This clone was found once. This chain joins TRBV6-5 and TRBJ1-2, with TRBD1 identical over 7 bases. In germline, CDR1 is MNHEY, CDR2 SVGAGI. The CDR3 has 14 residues. With 5 bases clipped from V and 4 bases from J, the junction kept 7 bases outside the gene matches. The CDR3 sequence is CASSPDRALYGYTF. In DNA, the CDR3 is TGTGCCAGCAGTCCTGACAGGGCTCTCTATGGCTACACCTTC.

V and J are TRBV5-8 and TRBJ1-6; TRBD1 aligns across 9 bases. The CDR3 length is 17 residues. Germline V gene lookup returns CDR1 SGHTS and CDR2 YDEGEE. Unmatched junction bases numbered 12, after V lost 3 bases and J lost 8 bases. The CDR3 sequence is CASSWGVRTGVDSPLHF. In nucleotides, the CDR3 is TGTGCCAGCAGCTGGGGTGTGCGGACAGGGGTGGATTCACCCCTCCACTTT.

This chain connects TRBV2 to TRBJ2-1, with D hard to call. CDR1 and CDR2 from the germline V gene are SNHLY and FYNNEI. CDR3 length equals 13 residues. V lost 6 bases and J 3 bases, leaving 9 bases between the germline ends. This CDR3 is CASRVTRYNEQFF. CDR3 nucleotides: TGTGCCAGCAGAGTGACTCGCTACAATGAGCAGTTCTTC.

The rearrangement links TRBV13 to TRBJ2-1, with 8 nucleotides matching TRBD2. The junction had 7 bases not matched to a gene; V was cut back by 5 bases and J by 7 bases. This CDR3 is built from 14 residues. Germline V gives CDR1 PRHDT, CDR2 FYEKMQ (reference sequence). The CDR3 DNA reads as TGTGCCAGCAGCCGAGGACTAGCTTCGAATGAGCAGTTCTTC. It yields the protein CASSRGLASNEQFF. Variable domain in full (rest from reference TRBV13 and TRBJ2-1): AAGVIQSPRHLIKEKRETATLKCYPIPRHDTVYWYQQGPGQDPQFLISFYEKMQSDKGSIPDRFSAQQFSDYHSELNMSSLELGDSALYFCASSRGLASNEQFFGPGTRLTVL.

This clone showed up just once. The V and J genes are TRBV28 and TRBJ1-5; tentatively, D is TRBD1 (6 bases). V was cut by 3 bases and J by 4 bases, with 10 bases left in between. Germline V gene lookup returns CDR1 MDHEN and CDR2 SYDVKM. This CDR3 is built from 14 residues. The CDR3 nucleotides read TGTGCCAGCAGTTTCGGGACATTTAATCAGCCCCAGCATTTT. It codes for CASSFGTFNQPQHF.

This clone occurred a few times. J is TRBJ2-5 and V is TRBV5-8; TRBD1 matches 7 bases. Germline values: CDR1 SGHTS, CDR2 YDEGEE. The CDR3 is 13 amino acids. Trimming cost V 0 bases and J 7 bases; bases outside gene matches: 3. This CDR3 reads CASSLGTGSTQYF. The CDR3 bases are TGTGCCAGCAGCTTGGGGACAGGTTCGACCCAGTACTTC.

The chain uses TRBV14 and TRBJ2-1, with 8 bases lining up with TRBD2. Germline loops: CDR1 SGHDN, CDR2 FVKESK. V gave up 8 bases and J gave up 2 bases; unmatched junction bases: 5. The CDR3 runs 14 residues. The CDR3 sequence is CASRGRRPYNEQFF. CDR3 DNA: TGTGCCAGCCGCGGGAGGAGGCCCTACAATGAGCAGTTCTTC.

This sequence joins TRBV14 and TRBJ2-3; D call uncertain. CDR1 and CDR2 (germline): SGHDN, FVKESK. The V gene lost 4 bases and the J gene lost 3 bases, with 11 bases spanning the gap. The CDR3 consists of 14 residues. CDR3 bases: TGTGCCAGCAGCCGTCCCCCCGGGACAGATACGCAGTATTTT. Translation gives CASSRPPGTDTQYF.

The rearrangement links TRBV30 to TRBJ2-2; TRBD2 agrees at 9 bases. This CDR3 has 17 residues. V lost 1 base to trimming and J lost 1 base; unmatched junction nucleotides: 7. Germline V lookup: CDR1 GTSNPN, CDR2 SVGIG (reference sequence). The DNA for the CDR3 is TGTGCCTGGAGTGGAGTAGCGGGGGCGATGAACACCGGGGAGCTGTTTTTT. Its protein product is CAWSGVAGAMNTGELFF. Supplemented by reference TRBV30 and TRBJ2-2, the full variable domain reads SQTIHQWPATLVQPVGSPLSLECTVEGTSNPNLYWYRQAAGRGLQLLFYSVGIGQISSEVPQNLSASRPQDRQFILSSKKLLLSDSGFYLCAWSGVAGAMNTGELFFGEGSRLTVL.

This chain links TRBV10-3 with TRBJ2-3; 8 bases are a match to TRBD2. In germline, CDR1 is ENHRY, CDR2 SYGVKD. This CDR3 comprises 15 residues. The trim removed 8 bases at V and 4 bases at J, leaving 11 bases unmatched. The CDR3 is CAIGPPSGRADTQYF. In DNA, the CDR3 is TGTGCCATCGGACCCCCGAGCGGGAGAGCAGATACGCAGTATTTT.

The rearrangement joins TRBV4-1 to TRBJ2-1; no clear D gene. Germline V gene sequence: CDR1 MGHRA, CDR2 YSYEKL. There are 18 residues in the CDR3. Trimming shortened V by 0 bases and J by 4 bases, and 19 bases separated the two germline ends. CDR3 sequence: CASSQDPPGGAKYNEQFF. In DNA form, the CDR3 reads TGCGCCAGCAGCCAAGATCCCCCTGGCGGAGCGAAGTACAATGAGCAGTTCTTC.

This CDR3 is CAWSVPRVRSEQYF. DNA of the CDR3: TGTGCCTGGAGTGTACCCAGGGTCCGCAGCGAGCAGTACTTC. J is TRBJ2-7 and V is TRBV30; weak D call: TRBD1 (5 bases). Germline-derived CDR1 and CDR2 are GTSNPN and SVGIG (reference sequence). Deletions cut 0 bases from V and 6 bases from J, with 15 bases between. The length of the CDR3 is 14 residues. The variable domain in full, completed from reference TRBV30 and TRBJ2-7, reads SQTIHQWPATLVQPVGSPLSLECTVEGTSNPNLYWYRQAAGRGLQLLFYSVGIGQISSEVPQNLSASRPQDRQFILSSKKLLLSDSGFYLCAWSVPRVRSEQYFGPGTRLTVT.

The rearrangement links TRBV3-1 (or the pseudogene TRBV3-2) to TRBJ2-1; TRBD2 aligns across 13 bases. The CDR3 totals 15 residues. Trimming removed 4 bases from V and 6 bases from J; junction bases left unmatched: 3. CDR1 is LGHDT, CDR2 YNNKEL, per germline (reference sequence). This CDR3 is CASSPGTSGINEQFF. The CDR3 DNA reads as TGTGCCAGCAGCCCCGGGACTAGCGGGATCAATGAGCAGTTCTTC.

This sequence joins TRBV5-4 and TRBJ2-7; 11 bases fit TRBD2. CDR1 and CDR2 from the germline V gene are SGHNT and YYREEE (reference sequence). V shed 0 bases, J shed 2 bases, and the junction held 7 bases outside the gene matches. The CDR3 contains 17 residues. The CDR3 spells CASSLAGGLAGAYEQYF. The DNA of the CDR3 is TGTGCCAGCAGCTTGGCCGGAGGACTAGCGGGTGCCTACGAGCAGTACTTC.